This entry concerns a single TCR beta chain. Its antigen is currently unknown. The sample comes from a study of T cell responses to AZD1222 COVID-19 vaccine. Some clones are missing from TCRdb's copy, which holds only in-frame ones; the method was immunoSEQ multiplex PCR. Of 75,000 to 100,000 clones listed, approximately 90% are singletons. Regarding the study as a whole: It was only six AZD1222 recipients who were seropositive at baseline.

From germline, CDR1 is MDHEN and CDR2 SYDVKM. CDR3 length: 12 amino acids. Trimming removed 8 bases from V and 0 bases from J, with 5 bases in between. This specimen was peripheral blood, taken on day 0 of AZD1222 vaccination. This clonotype originated in an adult in good health. The chain combines TRBV28 with TRBJ1-3; no definite D call. The CDR3 nucleotides are TGTGCCAGCTCTACCTCTGGAAACACCATATATTTT. It yields the protein CASSTSGNTIYF.